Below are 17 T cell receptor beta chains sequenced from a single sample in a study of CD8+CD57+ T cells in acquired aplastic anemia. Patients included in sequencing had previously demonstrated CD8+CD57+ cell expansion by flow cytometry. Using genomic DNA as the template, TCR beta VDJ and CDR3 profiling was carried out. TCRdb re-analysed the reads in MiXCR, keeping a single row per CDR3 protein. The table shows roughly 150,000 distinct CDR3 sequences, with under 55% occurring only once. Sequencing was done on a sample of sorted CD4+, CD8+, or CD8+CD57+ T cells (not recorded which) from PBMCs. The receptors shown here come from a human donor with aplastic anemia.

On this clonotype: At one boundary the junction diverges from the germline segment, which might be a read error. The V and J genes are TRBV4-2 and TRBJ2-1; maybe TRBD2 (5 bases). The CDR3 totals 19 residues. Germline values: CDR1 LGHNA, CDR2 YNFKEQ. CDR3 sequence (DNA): TGTGCCAGCAACCAAGATTTGGCCCTCGGGTCTAGCAGATACAATGAGCAGTTCTTC. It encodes CASNQDLALGSSRYNEQFF.

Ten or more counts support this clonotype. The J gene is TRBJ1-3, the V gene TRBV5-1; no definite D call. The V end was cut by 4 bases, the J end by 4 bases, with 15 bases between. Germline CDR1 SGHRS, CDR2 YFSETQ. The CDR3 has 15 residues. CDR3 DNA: TGCGCCAGCAGCCCGGGAGATATGGCGGGAAACACCATATATTTT. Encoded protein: CASSPGDMAGNTIYF.

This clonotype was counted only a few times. The CDR3 sequence: CAWGSGGHTEAFF. DNA of the CDR3: TGTGCCTGGGGGTCAGGCGGGCACACTGAAGCTTTCTTT. The J gene is TRBJ1-1, the V gene TRBV30; no clear D gene. This CDR3 comprises 13 residues. CDR1 GTSNPN and CDR2 SVGIG come from the germline V gene (reference sequence). Trimming pared 5 bases from V and 3 bases from J, leaving 13 bases between. Full variable domain (remainder filled in from reference TRBV30 and TRBJ1-1): SQTIHQWPATLVQPVGSPLSLECTVEGTSNPNLYWYRQAAGRGLQLLFYSVGIGQISSEVPQNLSASRPQDRQFILSSKKLLLSDSGFYLCAWGSGGHTEAFFGQGTRLTVV.

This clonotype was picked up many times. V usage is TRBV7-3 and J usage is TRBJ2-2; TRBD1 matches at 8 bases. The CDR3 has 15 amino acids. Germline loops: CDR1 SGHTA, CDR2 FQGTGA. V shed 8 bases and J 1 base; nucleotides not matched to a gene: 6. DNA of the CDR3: TGTGCCAGCGGCACTACAGGGGGGAACACCGGGGAGCTGTTTTTT. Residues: CASGTTGGNTGELFF.

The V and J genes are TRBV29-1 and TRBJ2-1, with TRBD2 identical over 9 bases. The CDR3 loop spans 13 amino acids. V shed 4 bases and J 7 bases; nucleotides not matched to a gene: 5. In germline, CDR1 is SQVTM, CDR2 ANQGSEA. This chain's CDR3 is CSVGFSGGNEQFF. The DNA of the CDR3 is TGCAGCGTTGGTTTTAGCGGGGGAAATGAGCAGTTCTTC.

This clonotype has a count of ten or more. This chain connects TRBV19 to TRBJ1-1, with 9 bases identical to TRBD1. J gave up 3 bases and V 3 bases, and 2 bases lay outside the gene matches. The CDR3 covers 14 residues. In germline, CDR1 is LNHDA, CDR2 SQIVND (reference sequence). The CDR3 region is CASSMDRGDTEAFF. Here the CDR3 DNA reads TGTGCCAGTAGTATGGACAGGGGAGACACTGAAGCTTTCTTT.

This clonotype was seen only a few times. The CDR3 loop reads CAISDPVTTNEKLFF. CDR3 sequence (DNA): TGTGCCATCAGTGACCCGGTGACGACTAATGAAAAACTGTTTTTT. The chain has TRBV10-3 and TRBJ1-4; D ambiguous. Germline CDR1 is ENHRY and CDR2 is SYGVKD. The ends were cut back, 3 bases at V and 2 bases at J, with 10 bases in the middle. The CDR3 length is 15 residues.

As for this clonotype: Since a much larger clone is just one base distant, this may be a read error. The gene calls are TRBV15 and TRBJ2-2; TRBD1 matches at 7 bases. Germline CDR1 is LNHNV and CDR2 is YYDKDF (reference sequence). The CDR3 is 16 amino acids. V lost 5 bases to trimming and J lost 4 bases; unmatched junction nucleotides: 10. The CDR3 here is CATSPTGAGGTGELFF. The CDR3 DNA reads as TGTGCCACCAGCCCCACCGGGGCAGGGGGCACCGGGGAGCTGTTTTTT.

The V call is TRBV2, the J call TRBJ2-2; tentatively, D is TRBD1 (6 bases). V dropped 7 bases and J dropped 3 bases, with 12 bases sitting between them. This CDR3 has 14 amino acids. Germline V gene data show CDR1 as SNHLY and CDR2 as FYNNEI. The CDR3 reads CASNRAGDTGELFF. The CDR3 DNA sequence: TGTGCCAGCAATCGGGCAGGGGACACCGGGGAGCTGTTTTTT.

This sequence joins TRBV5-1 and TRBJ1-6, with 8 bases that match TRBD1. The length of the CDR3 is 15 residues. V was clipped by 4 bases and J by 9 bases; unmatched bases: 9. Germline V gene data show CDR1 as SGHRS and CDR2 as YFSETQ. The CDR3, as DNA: TGCGCCAGCAGCCGAACCGGGACAGGACGTTCACCCCTCCACTTT. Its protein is CASSRTGTGRSPLHF.

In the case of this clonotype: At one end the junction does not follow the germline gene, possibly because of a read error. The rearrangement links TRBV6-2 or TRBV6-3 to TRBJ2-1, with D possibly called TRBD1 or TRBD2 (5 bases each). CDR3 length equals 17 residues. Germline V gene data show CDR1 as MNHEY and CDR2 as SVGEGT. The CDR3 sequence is CAISYLTLMGTSGEQFF. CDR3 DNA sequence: TGTGCCATCAGTTACTTAACATTAATGGGGACCTCTGGTGAGCAGTTCTTC.

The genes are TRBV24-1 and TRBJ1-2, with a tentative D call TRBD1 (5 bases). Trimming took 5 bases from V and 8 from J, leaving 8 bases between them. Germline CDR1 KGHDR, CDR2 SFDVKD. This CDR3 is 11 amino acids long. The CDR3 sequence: CATSGGDGYTF. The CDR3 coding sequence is TGTGCCACCAGTGGAGGGGACGGCTACACCTTC.

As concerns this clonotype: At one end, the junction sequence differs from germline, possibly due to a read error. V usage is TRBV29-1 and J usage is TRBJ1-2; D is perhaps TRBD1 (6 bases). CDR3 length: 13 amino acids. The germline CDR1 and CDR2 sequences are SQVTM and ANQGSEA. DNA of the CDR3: TGCAGCGTCGGGGAGGGGGGGGGCTATGACTACACCTTC. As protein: CSVGEGGGYDYTF.

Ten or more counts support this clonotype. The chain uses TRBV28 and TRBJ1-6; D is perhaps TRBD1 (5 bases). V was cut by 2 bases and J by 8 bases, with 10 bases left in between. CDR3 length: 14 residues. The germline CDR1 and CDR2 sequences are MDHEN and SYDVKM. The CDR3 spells CASSLGAGYSPLHF. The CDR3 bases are TGTGCCAGCAGTTTAGGGGCAGGATATTCACCCCTCCACTTT.

The CDR3 DNA reads as TGCAGTGCTAGAGGAGTGGGGAATAGCAATCAGCCCCAGCATTTT. Translating it yields CSARGVGNSNQPQHF. This sequence joins TRBV20-1 and TRBJ1-5; D ambiguous. The CDR3 consists of 15 residues. Deletions cut 1 base from V and 0 bases from J, with 10 bases between. Germline V CDR1 and CDR2: DFQATT, SNEGSKA (reference sequence).

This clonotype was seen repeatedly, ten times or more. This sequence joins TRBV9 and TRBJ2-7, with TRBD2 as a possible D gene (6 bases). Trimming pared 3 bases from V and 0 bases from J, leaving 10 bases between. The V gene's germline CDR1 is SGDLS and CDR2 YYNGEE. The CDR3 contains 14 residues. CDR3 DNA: TGTGCCAGCAGCGCTCAGGACTACTCCTACGAGCAGTACTTC. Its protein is CASSAQDYSYEQYF. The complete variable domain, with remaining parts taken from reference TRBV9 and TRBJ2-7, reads DSGVTQTPKHLITATGQRVTLRCSPRSGDLSVYWYQQSLDQGLQFLIQYYNGEERAKGNILERFSAQQFPDLHSELNLSSLELGDSALYFCASSAQDYSYEQYFGPGTRLTVT.

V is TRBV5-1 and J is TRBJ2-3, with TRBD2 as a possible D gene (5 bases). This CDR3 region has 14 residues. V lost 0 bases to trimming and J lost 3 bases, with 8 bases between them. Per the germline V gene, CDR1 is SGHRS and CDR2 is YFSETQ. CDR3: CASSLEEATDTQYF. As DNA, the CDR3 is TGCGCCAGCAGCTTGGAGGAGGCGACAGATACGCAGTATTTT.